Below, 26 T cell receptor beta chains from the same sample are listed, as sequenced in a study of tumor-infiltrating lymphocytes in localized non-small cell lung cancer. Some clones are missing from TCRdb's copy, which holds only in-frame ones; the method was immunoSEQ multiplex PCR. The table includes about 15,000 clones, under 75% detected once. The sample taken for sequencing was lung tumor tissue. The origin of the receptors is a human donor with non-small cell lung cancer.

This clone turned up a few times. The chain recombines TRBV27 with TRBJ2-7, with D possibly being TRBD2 (7 bases). CDR1 and CDR2 (germline): MNHEY, SMNVEV (reference sequence). The CDR3 has 13 amino acids. Trimming left V 6 bases short and J 2 bases short, with 11 bases between. CDR3 amino acids: CASRGGGTYEQYF. The CDR3 DNA reads TGTGCCAGCAGGGGCGGGGGCACCTACGAGCAGTACTTC.

The chain carries TRBV10-3 and TRBJ2-2, with D maybe TRBD2 (5 bases). V lost 1 base, J lost 2 bases, and 11 bases lay in between. The CDR3 contains 16 residues. Germline V lookup: CDR1 ENHRY, CDR2 SYGVKD. The CDR3 loop reads CAISEFPGRNTGELFF. For the CDR3, the DNA is TGTGCCATCAGTGAGTTCCCGGGGAGAAACACCGGGGAGCTGTTTTTT.

The chain links TRBV4-3 to TRBJ2-3; 7 bases are a match to TRBD2. After removal of 4 bases from V and 3 bases from J, the junction contained 1 base not matched to a gene. Germline V gives CDR1 LGHNA, CDR2 YSLEER. There are 13 residues in the CDR3. The CDR3 here is CASSRGGTDTQYF. The CDR3 coding sequence is TGCGCCAGCAGCCGGGGGGGGACAGATACGCAGTATTTT.

The rearrangement uses TRBV5-6 and TRBJ2-3, with 10 bases lining up with TRBD2. This CDR3 region has 16 residues. Germline-derived CDR1 and CDR2 are SGHDT and YYEEEE. Trimming cost V 1 base and J 9 bases; bases outside gene matches: 11. CDR3: CASSLRASGGLATQYF. CDR3 sequence (DNA): TGTGCCAGCAGCTTGAGGGCTAGCGGGGGCCTCGCGACGCAGTATTTT. Complete variable domain (other parts from reference TRBV5-6 and TRBJ2-3): DAGVTQSPTHLIKTRGQQVTLRCSPKSGHDTVSWYQQALGQGPQFIFQYYEEEERQRGNFPDRFSGHQFPNYSSELNVNALLLGDSALYLCASSLRASGGLATQYFGPGTRLTVL.

This rearrangement joins TRBV7-9 to TRBJ2-6; 8 nucleotides align to TRBD1. Germline CDR1 is SEHNR and CDR2 is FQNEAQ (reference sequence). V trimming: 7 bases; J trimming: 2 bases; junction bases outside the gene matches: 7. This CDR3 spans 16 amino acids. The CDR3 bases are TGTGCCAGCACCGTTCAGGGGGCCGCTGGGGCCAACGTCCTGACTTTC. Its translation is CASTVQGAAGANVLTF.

The table lists this clone with a few counts. The chain couples TRBV19 to TRBJ2-2; 9 nucleotides line up with TRBD2. Germline CDR1 and CDR2: LNHDA and SQIVND (reference sequence). Trimming removed 3 bases from V and 6 bases from J; junction bases left unmatched: 5. The CDR3 has 15 amino acids. In DNA, the CDR3 is TGTGCCAGTAGTATCCTAGCGGGATACCCCGGGGAGCTGTTTTTT. The encoded protein is CASSILAGYPGELFF.

This clone was observed a single time. The chain carries TRBV5-4 and TRBJ2-7; TRBD2 is a possible D gene (7 bases). V was clipped by 4 bases and J by 1 base, with 18 bases between them. Germline CDR1 SGHNT, CDR2 YYREEE (reference sequence). The CDR3 length is 16 residues. CDR3 residues: CASSLFGGALSYEQYF. In DNA, the CDR3 is TGTGCCAGCAGCCTCTTTGGGGGGGCCCTATCCTACGAGCAGTACTTC. Full variable domain (missing parts from reference TRBV5-4 and TRBJ2-7): ETGVTQSPTHLIKTRGQQVTLRCSSQSGHNTVSWYQQALGQGPQFIFQYYREEENGRGNFPPRFSGLQFPNYSSELNVNALELDDSALYLCASSLFGGALSYEQYFGPGTRLTVT.

The rearrangement joins TRBV30 to TRBJ1-2; D gene uncertain. The germline V gene has CDR1 GTSNPN and CDR2 SVGIG (reference sequence). The CDR3 is made up of 11 amino acids. Between the trimmed V and J ends, which lost 3 bases and 5 bases, there was a span of 7 bases. The CDR3 is CAWSVQYGYTF. CDR3 nucleotides: TGTGCCTGGAGCGTTCAGTATGGCTACACCTTC.

CDR3 protein: CASSRAGGRETQYF. The DNA of the CDR3 is TGTGCCAGCAGCAGGGCGGGGGGGCGAGAGACCCAGTACTTC. The gene calls are TRBV9 and TRBJ2-5, with TRBD2 matching 9 bases. The CDR3 has 14 amino acids. V was pared by 4 bases and J by 4 bases, with 5 bases of the junction left unmatched. CDR1 and CDR2 (germline): SGDLS, YYNGEE.

This chain uses TRBV11-3 with TRBJ2-3; D ambiguous. The germline V gene has CDR1 SGHNT and CDR2 YENEEA. V lost 5 bases, J lost 0 bases, and 3 bases lay in between. The CDR3 runs to 12 residues. Here the CDR3 reads CASSPSTDTQYF. CDR3 bases: TGTGCCAGCAGCCCCAGCACAGATACGCAGTATTTT.

The count of this clone is one. This chain links TRBV7-2 with TRBJ1-4; D is unresolved. The CDR3 sequence is 14 residues long. Germline V gene lookup returns CDR1 SGHTA and CDR2 FQGNSA. The V end was cut by 5 bases, the J end by 5 bases, with 12 bases between. As DNA, the CDR3 is TGTGCCAGCAGCCAAGACCGCTGGAATGAAAAACTGTTTTTT. Translating gives CASSQDRWNEKLFF.

The chain has TRBV4-2 and TRBJ2-2, with TRBD2 matching 8 bases. The V gene's germline CDR1 is LGHNA and CDR2 YNFKEQ. The CDR3 loop spans 17 amino acids. The V gene end was trimmed by 3 bases and the J gene end by 4 bases; junction bases not matched to a gene: 10. The CDR3: CASSQVAGGWVTGELFF. The CDR3 DNA follows: TGTGCCAGCAGCCAGGTCGCGGGGGGTTGGGTCACCGGGGAGCTGTTTTTT.

J is TRBJ1-2 and V is TRBV28; 10 nucleotides agree with TRBD1. The trim removed 6 bases at V and 7 bases at J, leaving 11 bases unmatched. Germline V gives CDR1 MDHEN, CDR2 SYDVKM. The CDR3 spans 15 residues. The CDR3 sequence: CASSSFRDRGSGYTF. The CDR3 DNA is TGTGCCAGCAGCAGTTTCCGGGACAGGGGATCTGGCTACACCTTC.

The rearrangement joins TRBV11-2 to TRBJ2-5; D gene ambiguous. The V gene lost 1 base and the J gene lost 5 bases, with 2 bases spanning the gap. Per the germline V gene, CDR1 is SGHAT and CDR2 is FQNNGV. The CDR3 covers 11 residues. The chain's CDR3 is CASSLGETQYF. The CDR3 DNA sequence: TGTGCCAGCAGCTTAGGGGAGACCCAGTACTTC.

This chain uses TRBV2 with TRBJ2-5; D gene unclear. The V and J ends lost 8 bases and 3 bases respectively, with 10 bases between them. Germline CDR1 and CDR2: SNHLY and FYNNEI. CDR3 length: 12 residues. The DNA for the CDR3 is TGTGCCAGCTTCACAAGGGAAGAGACCCAGTACTTC. It yields the protein CASFTREETQYF.

The table lists this clone with a few counts. This chain links TRBV6-5 with TRBJ1-1, with D possibly TRBD1 on 6 matching bases. The germline CDR1 and CDR2 sequences are MNHEY and SVGAGI. Trimming removed 0 bases from V and 10 bases from J, with 21 bases in between. The CDR3 consists of 16 residues. The CDR3 reads CASSYSGARGSRGAFF. The CDR3 coding sequence is TGTGCCAGCAGTTACTCAGGAGCTAGGGGGTCCCGGGGAGCTTTCTTT.

This sequence joins TRBV7-2 and TRBJ2-5, with D unclear. Germline CDR1 and CDR2: SGHTA and FQGNSA. This CDR3 is built from 13 residues. Trimming removed 3 bases at V and 4 bases at J, with 9 bases between. CDR3: CASSFPVSETQYF. The CDR3 coding sequence is TGTGCCAGCAGCTTTCCCGTCTCAGAGACCCAGTACTTC. Complete variable domain (other parts from reference TRBV7-2 and TRBJ2-5): GAGVSQSPSNKVTEKGKDVELRCDPISGHTALYWYRQSLGQGLEFLIYFQGNSAPDKSGLPSDRFSAERTGGSVSTLTIQRTQQEDSAVYLCASSFPVSETQYFGPGTRLLVL.

This CDR3 reads CASSVATGGTSEQYF. The CDR3, as DNA: TGTGCCAGCAGCGTAGCTACAGGGGGGACGTCCGAGCAGTACTTC. The J gene is TRBJ2-7, the V gene TRBV9, with TRBD1 matching over 8 bases. The ends lost 0 bases at V and 6 bases at J; junction bases unmatched: 8. The CDR3 is made up of 15 amino acids. The germline V gene has CDR1 SGDLS and CDR2 YYNGEE.

This chain links TRBV7-9 with TRBJ1-6, with 8 bases identical to TRBD1. V dropped 4 bases and J dropped 7; count of bases not matched to a gene: 3. CDR3 length: 14 amino acids. In germline, CDR1 is SEHNR, CDR2 FQNEAQ (reference sequence). The chain's CDR3 is CASSSGQANSPLHF. For the CDR3, the DNA is TGTGCCAGCAGCTCGGGACAGGCAAATTCACCCCTCCACTTT.

The chain couples TRBV18 to TRBJ2-3; possibly TRBD1 or TRBD2 for D (5 bases each). The CDR3 is 17 amino acids. V lost 4 bases, J lost 1 base, and 18 bases lay in between. The germline V gene encodes CDR1 KGHSH and CDR2 LQKENI. The CDR3 nucleotides read TGTGCCAGCTCACAGCCGGGACGGACGGTAGGCACAGATACGCAGTATTTT. Translation gives CASSQPGRTVGTDTQYF.

The chain couples TRBV10-1 to TRBJ2-3, with unresolved D. Trimming pared 5 bases from V and 3 bases from J, leaving 3 bases between. CDR1 and CDR2 (germline): WNHNN, SYGVQD (reference sequence). The CDR3 has 11 amino acids. CDR3 sequence: CASSNTDTQYF. CDR3 DNA: TGCGCCAGCAGTAATACAGATACGCAGTATTTT.

The V and J genes are TRBV19 and TRBJ2-7, with D maybe TRBD1 (6 bases). The CDR3 has 14 residues. CDR1 and CDR2 from the germline V gene are LNHDA and SQIVND (reference sequence). The V end lost 4 bases, the J end lost 2 bases, and 12 bases lay between the germline ends. In DNA, the CDR3 is TGTGCCAGTAGTAGGATGGGACAACCCTACGAGCAGTACTTC. This codes for CASSRMGQPYEQYF.

V is TRBV30 and J is TRBJ1-5, with D hard to call. The CDR3 totals 20 residues. Germline values: CDR1 GTSNPN, CDR2 SVGIG (reference sequence). V shed 5 bases and J shed 3 bases, with 32 bases lying between them. The CDR3 is CAWGPRGRELSRTVNQPQHF. The CDR3 bases are TGTGCCTGGGGCCCACGAGGGCGAGAGCTCTCTCGTACAGTCAATCAGCCCCAGCATTTT. The full variable domain, its missing parts supplied by reference TRBV30 and TRBJ1-5, is SQTIHQWPATLVQPVGSPLSLECTVEGTSNPNLYWYRQAAGRGLQLLFYSVGIGQISSEVPQNLSASRPQDRQFILSSKKLLLSDSGFYLCAWGPRGRELSRTVNQPQHFGDGTRLSIL.

The V and J genes are TRBV30 and TRBJ2-3; 8 bases line up with TRBD1. The ends lost 5 bases at V and 0 bases at J; junction bases unmatched: 4. This CDR3 is built from 14 residues. Germline V gene sequence: CDR1 GTSNPN, CDR2 SVGIG (reference sequence). CDR3: CAWRTGPSTDTQYF. CDR3 nucleotide sequence: TGTGCCTGGCGGACAGGGCCTAGCACAGATACGCAGTATTTT.

The V call is TRBV4-2, the J call TRBJ2-3, with 12 bases identical to TRBD1. Unmatched junction bases numbered 9, after V lost 4 bases and J lost 4 bases. Germline CDR1 is LGHNA and CDR2 is YNFKEQ. This CDR3 has 17 residues. CDR3 sequence: CASSLEGQGAAADTQYF. CDR3 bases: TGTGCCAGCAGCCTGGAGGGACAGGGGGCGGCCGCAGATACGCAGTATTTT.

This chain joins TRBV2 and TRBJ2-7; D is uncertain. This CDR3 contains 15 residues. Germline V gene data show CDR1 as SNHLY and CDR2 as FYNNEI. Trimming pared 6 bases from V and 4 bases from J, leaving 19 bases between. The CDR3 sequence is CASSPDPPRLYEQYF. The CDR3 bases are TGTGCCAGCAGCCCAGACCCGCCTCGGTTATACGAGCAGTACTTC.